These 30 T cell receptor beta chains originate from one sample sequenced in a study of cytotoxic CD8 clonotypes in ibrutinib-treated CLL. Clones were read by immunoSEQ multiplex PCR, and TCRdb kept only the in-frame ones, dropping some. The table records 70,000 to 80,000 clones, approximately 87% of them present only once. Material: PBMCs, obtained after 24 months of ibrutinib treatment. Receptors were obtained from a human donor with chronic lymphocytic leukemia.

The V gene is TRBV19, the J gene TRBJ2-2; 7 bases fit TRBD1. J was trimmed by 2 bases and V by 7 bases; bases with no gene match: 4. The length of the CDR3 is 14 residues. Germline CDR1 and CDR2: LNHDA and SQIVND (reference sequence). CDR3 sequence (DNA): TGTGCCAGTACAGGGGGTACTAACACCGGGGAGCTGTTTTTT. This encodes CASTGGTNTGELFF. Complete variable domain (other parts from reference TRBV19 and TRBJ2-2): DGGITQSPKYLFRKEGQNVTLSCEQNLNHDAMYWYRQDPGQGLRLIYYSQIVNDFQKGDIAEGYSVSREKKESFPLTVTSAQKNPTAFYLCASTGGTNTGELFFGEGSRLTVL.

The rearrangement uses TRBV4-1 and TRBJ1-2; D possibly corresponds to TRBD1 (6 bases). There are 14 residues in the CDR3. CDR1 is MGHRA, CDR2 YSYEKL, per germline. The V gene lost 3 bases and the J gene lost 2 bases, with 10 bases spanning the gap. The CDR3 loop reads CASSHPDSNYGYTF. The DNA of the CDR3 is TGCGCCAGCAGCCATCCGGACAGCAACTATGGCTACACCTTC.

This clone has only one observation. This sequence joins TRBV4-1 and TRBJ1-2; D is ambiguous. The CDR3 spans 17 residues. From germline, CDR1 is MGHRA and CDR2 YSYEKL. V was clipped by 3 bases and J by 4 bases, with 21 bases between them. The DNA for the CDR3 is TGCGCCAGCAGCCACGTTTCCCGGGCTTCAACTAGCTATGGCTACACCTTC. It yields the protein CASSHVSRASTSYGYTF.

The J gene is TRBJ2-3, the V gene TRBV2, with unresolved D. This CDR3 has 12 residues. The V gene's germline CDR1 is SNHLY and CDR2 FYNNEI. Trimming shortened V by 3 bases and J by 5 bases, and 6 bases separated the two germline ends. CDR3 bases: TGTGCCAGCAGTGAGCAACAAGATACGCAGTATTTT. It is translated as CASSEQQDTQYF.

The CDR3 protein is CASSRDGFGGYTF. The CDR3 DNA reads as TGTGCCAGCAGCCGGGACGGTTTCGGGGGCTACACCTTC. The chain carries TRBV5-5 and TRBJ1-2; tentatively, D is TRBD1 (5 bases). The V and J ends lost 4 bases and 8 bases respectively, with 15 bases between them. Germline assignment: CDR1 SGHKS and CDR2 YYEKEE (reference sequence). CDR3 length equals 13 residues.

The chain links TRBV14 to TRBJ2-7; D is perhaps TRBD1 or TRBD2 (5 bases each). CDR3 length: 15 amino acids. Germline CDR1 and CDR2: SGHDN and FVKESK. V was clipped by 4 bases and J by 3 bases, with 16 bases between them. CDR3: CASSLLGRDHYEQYF. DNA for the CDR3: TGTGCCAGCAGCCTCTTGGGTCGGGACCACTACGAGCAGTACTTC.

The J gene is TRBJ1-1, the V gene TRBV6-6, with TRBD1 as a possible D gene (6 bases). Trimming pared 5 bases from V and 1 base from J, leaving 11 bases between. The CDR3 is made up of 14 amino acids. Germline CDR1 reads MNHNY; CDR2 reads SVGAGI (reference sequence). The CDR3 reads CASSTRGRNTEAFF. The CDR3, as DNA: TGTGCCAGCAGTACAAGGGGGAGGAACACTGAAGCTTTCTTT.

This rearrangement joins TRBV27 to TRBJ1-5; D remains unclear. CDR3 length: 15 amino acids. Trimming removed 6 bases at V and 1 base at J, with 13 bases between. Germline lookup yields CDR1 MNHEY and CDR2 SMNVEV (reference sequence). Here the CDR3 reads CASSPLGKSNQPQHF. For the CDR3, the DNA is TGTGCCAGCAGCCCCCTGGGGAAGAGCAATCAGCCCCAGCATTTT.

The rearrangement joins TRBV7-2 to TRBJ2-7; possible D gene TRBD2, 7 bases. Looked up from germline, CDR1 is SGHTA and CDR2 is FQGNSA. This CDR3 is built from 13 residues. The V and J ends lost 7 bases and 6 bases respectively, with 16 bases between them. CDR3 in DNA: TGTGCCAGCACCTCCTCAAGGGGGGGCGAGCAGTACTTC. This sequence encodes CASTSSRGGEQYF. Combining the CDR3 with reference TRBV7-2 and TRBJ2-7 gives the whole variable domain GAGVSQSPSNKVTEKGKDVELRCDPISGHTALYWYRQSLGQGLEFLIYFQGNSAPDKSGLPSDRFSAERTGGSVSTLTIQRTQQEDSAVYLCASTSSRGGEQYFGPGTRLTVT.

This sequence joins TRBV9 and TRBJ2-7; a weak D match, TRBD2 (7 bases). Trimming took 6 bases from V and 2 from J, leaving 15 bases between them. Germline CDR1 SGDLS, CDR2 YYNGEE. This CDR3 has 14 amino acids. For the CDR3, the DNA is TGTGCCAGCAACTGGGGAGGGACAACCTACGAGCAGTACTTC. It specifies CASNWGGTTYEQYF.

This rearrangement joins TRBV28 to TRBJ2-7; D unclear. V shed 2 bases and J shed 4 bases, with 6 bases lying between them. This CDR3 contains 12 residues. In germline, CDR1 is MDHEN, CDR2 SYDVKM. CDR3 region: CASSLEDYEQYF. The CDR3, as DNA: TGTGCCAGCAGTTTAGAGGATTACGAGCAGTACTTC.

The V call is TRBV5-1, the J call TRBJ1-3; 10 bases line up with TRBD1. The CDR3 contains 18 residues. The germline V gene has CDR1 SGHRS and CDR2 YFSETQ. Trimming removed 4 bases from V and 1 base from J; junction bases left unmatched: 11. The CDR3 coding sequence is TGCGCCAGCAGCGACCCCCCCGGGACAGGGGAATCTGGAAACACCATATATTTT. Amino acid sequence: CASSDPPGTGESGNTIYF.

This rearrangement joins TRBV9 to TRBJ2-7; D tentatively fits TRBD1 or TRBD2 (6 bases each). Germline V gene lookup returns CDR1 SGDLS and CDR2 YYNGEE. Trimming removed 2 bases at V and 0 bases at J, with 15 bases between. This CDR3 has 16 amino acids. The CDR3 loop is CASSVGAGTSSYEQYF. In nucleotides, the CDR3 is TGTGCCAGCAGCGTGGGGGCCGGGACTTCCTCCTACGAGCAGTACTTC.

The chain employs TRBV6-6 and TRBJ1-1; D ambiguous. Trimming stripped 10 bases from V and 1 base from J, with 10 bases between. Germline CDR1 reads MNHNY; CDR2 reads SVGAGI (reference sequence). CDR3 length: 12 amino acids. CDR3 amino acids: CAIREANTEAFF. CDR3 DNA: TGTGCCATACGGGAGGCGAACACTGAAGCTTTCTTT.

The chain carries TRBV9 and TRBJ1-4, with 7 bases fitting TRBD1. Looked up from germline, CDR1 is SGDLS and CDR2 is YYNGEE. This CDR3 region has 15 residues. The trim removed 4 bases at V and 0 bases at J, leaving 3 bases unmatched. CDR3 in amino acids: CASSPQGTTNEKLFF. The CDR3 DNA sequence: TGTGCCAGCAGCCCACAGGGGACAACTAATGAAAAACTGTTTTTT.

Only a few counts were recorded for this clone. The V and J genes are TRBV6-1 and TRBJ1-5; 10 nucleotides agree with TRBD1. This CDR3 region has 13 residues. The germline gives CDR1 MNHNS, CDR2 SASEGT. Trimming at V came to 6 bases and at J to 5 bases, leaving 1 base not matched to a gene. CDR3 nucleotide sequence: TGTGCCAGCAGCGGACAGGGGGATCAGCCCCAGCATTTT. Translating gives CASSGQGDQPQHF.

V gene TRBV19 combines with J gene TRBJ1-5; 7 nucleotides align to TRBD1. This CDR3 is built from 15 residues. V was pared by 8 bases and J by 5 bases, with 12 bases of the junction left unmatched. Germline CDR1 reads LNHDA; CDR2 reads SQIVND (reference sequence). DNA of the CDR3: TGTGCCAGTGCCCCCATTGACAGGGTGGATCAGCCCCAGCATTTT. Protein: CASAPIDRVDQPQHF.

As DNA, the CDR3 is TGTGCCAGCAGCCAATTGGGGGGAGCGGGTGAGCAGTTCTTC. This codes for CASSQLGGAGEQFF. V is TRBV5-4 and J is TRBJ2-1; D is perhaps TRBD2 (6 bases). CDR3 length equals 14 residues. CDR1 is SGHNT and CDR2 is YYREEE in the germline V gene (reference sequence). V was cut by 4 bases and J by 9 bases, with 17 bases left in between.

The CDR3 DNA follows: TGTGCCAGCAGCTTAAAGGGGGACATTCAGTACTTC. Translating it yields CASSLKGDIQYF. The chain is built from TRBV7-3 and TRBJ2-4; maybe TRBD1 (6 bases). V was shortened by 1 base and J by 8 bases, with 6 bases between the two germline ends. The germline CDR1 and CDR2 sequences are SGHTA and FQGTGA. This CDR3 has 12 amino acids.

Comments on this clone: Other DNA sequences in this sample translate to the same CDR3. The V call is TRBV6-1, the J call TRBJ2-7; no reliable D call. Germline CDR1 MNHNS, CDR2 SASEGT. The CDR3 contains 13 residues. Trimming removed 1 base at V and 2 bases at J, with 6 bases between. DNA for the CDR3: TGTGCCAGCAGTGAAGGCAGAACCTACGAGCAGTACTTC. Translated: CASSEGRTYEQYF.

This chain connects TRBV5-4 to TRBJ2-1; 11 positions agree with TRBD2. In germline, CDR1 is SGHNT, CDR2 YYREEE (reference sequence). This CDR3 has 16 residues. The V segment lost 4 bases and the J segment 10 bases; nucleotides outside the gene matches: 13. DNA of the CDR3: TGTGCCAGCAGCCCGAACCCCGGGACTAGCGGAACGGAGCAGTTCTTC. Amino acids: CASSPNPGTSGTEQFF.

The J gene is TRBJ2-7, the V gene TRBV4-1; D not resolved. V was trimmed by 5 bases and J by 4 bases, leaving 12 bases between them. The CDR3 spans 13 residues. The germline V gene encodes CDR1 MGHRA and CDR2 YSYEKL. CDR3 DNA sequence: TGCGCCAGCAGCGAGACTCGCTTTTACGAGCAGTACTTC. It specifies CASSETRFYEQYF.

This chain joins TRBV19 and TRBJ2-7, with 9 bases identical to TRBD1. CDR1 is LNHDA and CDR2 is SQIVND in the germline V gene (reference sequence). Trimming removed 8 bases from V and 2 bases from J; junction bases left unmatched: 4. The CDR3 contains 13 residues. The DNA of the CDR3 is TGTGCCAGTTTCCGGGACAGGGCCTACGAGCAGTACTTC. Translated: CASFRDRAYEQYF.

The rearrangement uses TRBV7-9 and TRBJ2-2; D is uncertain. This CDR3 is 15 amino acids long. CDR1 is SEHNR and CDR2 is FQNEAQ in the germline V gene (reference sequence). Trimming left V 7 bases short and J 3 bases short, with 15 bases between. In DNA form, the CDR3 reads TGTGCCAGCAAGCCACCTGGTCTGGACACCGGGGAGCTGTTTTTT. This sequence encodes CASKPPGLDTGELFF.

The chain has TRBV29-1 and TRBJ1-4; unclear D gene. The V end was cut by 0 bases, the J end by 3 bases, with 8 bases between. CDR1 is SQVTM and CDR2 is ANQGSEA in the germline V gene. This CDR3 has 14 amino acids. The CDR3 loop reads CSVEDTRANEKLFF. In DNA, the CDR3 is TGCAGCGTTGAAGATACAAGGGCTAATGAAAAACTGTTTTTT.

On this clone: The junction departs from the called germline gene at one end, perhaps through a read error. CDR3 nucleotides: TGCGCCAGCAGCCAAGCACTAGCGGGATACGAGCAGTACTTC. Its protein product is CASSQALAGYEQYF. The rearrangement links TRBV7-2 to TRBJ2-5, with TRBD2 matching over 10 bases. The better agreement between TRBJ2-7 and the DNA end casts doubt on the J call. CDR1 and CDR2 (germline): SGHTA, FQGNSA. CDR3 length: 14 residues.

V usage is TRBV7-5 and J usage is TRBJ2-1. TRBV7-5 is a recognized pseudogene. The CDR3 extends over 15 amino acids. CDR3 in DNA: TGTGTCAGAAGCCTCCCGGCCCGACCCTGGGATGAGCAGTTCTTC. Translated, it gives CVRSLPARPWDEQFF.

The CDR3 spells CASREDRGTREQYF. The CDR3 DNA reads as TGTGCCAGTAGAGAGGACAGGGGAACGCGCGAGCAGTACTTC. The V gene is TRBV19, the J gene TRBJ2-7; 9 bases are shared with TRBD1. Trimming at V came to 6 bases and at J to 6 bases, leaving 9 bases not matched to a gene. The CDR3 runs 14 residues. CDR1 LNHDA and CDR2 SQIVND come from the germline V gene (reference sequence).

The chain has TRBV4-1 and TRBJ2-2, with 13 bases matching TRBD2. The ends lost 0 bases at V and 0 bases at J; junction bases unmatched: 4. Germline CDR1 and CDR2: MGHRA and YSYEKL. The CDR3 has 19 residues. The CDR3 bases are TGCGCCAGCAGCCAAGAGGGACTAGCGGGGACCGCGAACACCGGGGAGCTGTTTTTT. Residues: CASSQEGLAGTANTGELFF.

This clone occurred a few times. CDR3 loop: CASSHQQGYF. CDR3 sequence (DNA): TGTGCCAGTAGTCACCAACAGGGGTACTTC. The rearrangement links TRBV19 to TRBJ2-5, with a weak D call TRBD1 (6 bases). The CDR3 spans 10 residues. From germline, CDR1 is LNHDA and CDR2 SQIVND (reference sequence). V was trimmed by 5 bases and J by 13 bases, leaving 11 bases between them.